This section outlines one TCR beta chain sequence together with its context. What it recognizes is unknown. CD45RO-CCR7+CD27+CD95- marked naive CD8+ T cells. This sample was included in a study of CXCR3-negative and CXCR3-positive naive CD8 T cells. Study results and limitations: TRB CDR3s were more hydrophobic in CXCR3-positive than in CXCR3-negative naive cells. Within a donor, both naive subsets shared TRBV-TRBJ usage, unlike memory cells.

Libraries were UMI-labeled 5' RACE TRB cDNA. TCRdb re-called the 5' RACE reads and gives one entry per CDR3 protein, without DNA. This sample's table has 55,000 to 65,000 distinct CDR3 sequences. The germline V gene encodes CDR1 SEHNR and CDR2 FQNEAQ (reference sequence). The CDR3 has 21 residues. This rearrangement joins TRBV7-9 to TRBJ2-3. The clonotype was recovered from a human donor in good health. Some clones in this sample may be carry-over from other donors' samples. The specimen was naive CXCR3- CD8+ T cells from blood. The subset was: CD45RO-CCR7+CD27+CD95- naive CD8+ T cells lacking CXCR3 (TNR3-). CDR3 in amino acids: CASSFEAMIGVQRTSTDTQYF.